This T cell receptor (beta chain) was observed in a study of PD-L1 blockade in urothelial cancer (TCRdb year 2017). With respect to the entire study: Therapy was started in the mid-2010s for all patients, and atezolizumab 1,200 mg was administered intravenously every 3 weeks. About 90% of the roughly 29 patients were identified as males with urothelial cancer of bladder origin, and a prior smoking history was reported by 18 of 29 patients. Patients had an ECOG performance status of 0 or 1 and had received between 0 and 3 prior chemotherapy regimens. Blood samples were analyzed at two time points: 3 weeks after treatment start (second dose) and 6 weeks after treatment start. A median of about 140,000 T cells and some 82,000 unique TCRs was obtained from blood samples, and a median clonality of roughly 0.08 was observed. The study, an exploratory multi-omic analysis, examined somatic, immune and clinical correlates of response to PD-L1 blockade with atezolizumab in urothelial cancer. Pretreatment tumor samples and matched peripheral blood, collected serially before and after atezolizumab treatment, underwent TCR sequencing. Durable clinical benefit was defined as progression-free survival longer than 6 months, and TCR features were also tested against progression-free and overall survival. In the same patients, whole exome sequencing and RNA sequencing of pretreatment tumors were performed in addition to TCR sequencing. Roughly 10 patients achieved durable clinical benefit and 20 did not. Just over 28 patients had pretreatment blood TCR-seq, about 24 had at least one posttreatment blood collection, and about 24 had tumor TCR-seq. The investigation overall reported the following: Because the sample size was small (n of about 30) and many of the analyses were exploratory, the results are meant to be hypothesis-generating. Greater expansion of tumor-associated TCR clones in peripheral blood 3 weeks after the start of treatment was observed in patients with durable benefit (n of about 21, p = 0.022). Improved progression-free and overall survival was associated with having pretreatment peripheral blood TCR clonality below the median.

A cohort of approximately 30 patients with locally advanced or metastatic urothelial carcinoma, treated at Memorial Sloan Kettering on a trial protocol, was included. Peripheral blood mononuclear cells were collected pretreatment and during treatment, with between 1 and 8 total time points obtained per patient. The Qiagen DNeasy Blood extraction kit was used to purify genomic DNA from total PBMCs and tumor samples. PBMCs were collected pretreatment and during treatment, and were isolated and stored as previously described. A note on this clone: Its antigen target is currently unknown. Base-call qualities are not available, and no considerably larger clone is one nucleotide away.

To estimate absolute template abundance from read counts, synthetic TCR analog templates were spiked into each PCR. Using the immunoSEQ assay, TCRbeta CDR3 regions were amplified from genomic DNA with bias-controlled V and J gene primers. Sequencing of rearranged TCRbeta segments was performed at approximately 20X coverage. On the study's bioinformatics: Sequencing errors were corrected by clustering and CDR3s were annotated against IMGT to assign V, D and J genes. Only productive TCRbeta rearrangements were used in downstream analyses, excluding out-of-frame or stop-codon sequences. To compute clonality, Shannon entropy was normalized by the log of the number of unique productive sequences and then subtracted from one. Fisher's exact test with Benjamini-Hochberg correction, using a cutoff of adjusted p below 0.01, was how clones that differed between time points or between blood and tumor were identified. TCRdb re-hosts the immuneACCESS table, in-frame sequences only. Its copies lack some clones; in the studies checked, an unresolved V gene accounts for under half of them, and the cause for the rest is not known. The V and J calls and the clone size are those of that table, but D and trimming were determined from the DNA. Here the sample has 70,000 or so clones; roughly nine tenths occur a single time. Of the sample, roughly 3.3% falls within the top ten clones.

The CDR3 goes from the cysteine to the phenylalanine over 14 residues. CDR3 DNA is the only sequence kept; it has 42 bases, read in frame from the first base. V is trimmed back by 4 bases and J by 6 bases, and the junction contains 3 bases that no gene match accounts for. CDR1 MGHRA and CDR2 YSYEKL are derived from the germline V gene. The sequenced sample was PBMCs, obtained around atezolizumab (anti-PD-L1) treatment. The sequence was collected from a man aged 55 to 70 with urothelial cancer. The rearranged segments are TRBV4-1 and TRBJ1-5, with 10 middle bases fitting TRBD1. The nucleotide sequence is given as TGCGCCAGCAGCCCAGGGACAGGGGCTCAGCCCCAGCATTTT. Its amino acids are CASSPGTGAQPQHF.